Listed below are T cell receptor beta chains from one sample, sequenced in a study of T cells in Graves' hyperthyroidism and ophthalmopathy. MiXCR, run by TCRdb on the multiplex PCR reads, gives a single entry per CDR3 protein. The data contain more than 55,000 distinct CDR3 sequences, approximately 53% of them singletons. The sample consisted of blood. All receptors come from a woman aged 55-75 years with Graves' ophthalmopathy. CDR3s include the opening cysteine and the closing phenylalanine or tryptophan. A D gene is named only where the DNA matches it firmly. Clone size is shown for a subset of rows, as once, few, many or a class of expanded clone.

TRBV15	TRBJ2-1	-	-	CATSRDSLADEQFF	TGTGCCACCAGCAGAGATAGCCTAGCTGATGAGCAGTTCTTC
TRBV19	TRBJ2-7	TRBD2	-	CASSIDGTSGSFYEQYF	TGTGCCAGTAGTATAGACGGGACTAGCGGGAGCTTCTACGAGCAGTACTTC
TRBV14	TRBJ2-1	-	many	CASSPPLGGVSYNEQFF	TGTGCCAGCAGCCCCCCACTGGGTGGGGTGAGCTACAATGAGCAGTTCTTC
TRBV7-8	TRBJ2-1	-	-	CASSNRDTFSYNEQFF	TGTGCCAGCAGCAACCGGGACACCTTCTCCTACAATGAGCAGTTCTTC
TRBV19	TRBJ2-1	TRBD2	-	CASRPGLAGYNEQFF	TGTGCCAGTAGGCCTGGACTAGCGGGGTACAATGAGCAGTTCTTC
TRBV24-1	TRBJ2-7	TRBD1	-	CATSDTRTGLGEQYF	TGTGCCACCAGTGATACGCGGACAGGGTTGGGCGAGCAGTACTTC
TRBV7-2	TRBJ1-4	-	-	CASSLGLAGEKLFF	TGTGCCAGCAGCTTAGGACTAGCGGGTGAAAAACTGTTTTTT
TRBV7-9	TRBJ2-1	TRBD2	-	CASSPQTGTSGEVVSGQFF	TGTGCCAGCAGCCCGCAGACAGGGACTAGCGGGGAGGTCGTGAGTGGACAGTTCTTC
TRBV28	TRBJ1-6	-	-	CASQGTASPLHF	TGTGCCAGCCAGGGGACGGCTTCACCCCTCCACTTT
TRBV9	TRBJ2-2	TRBD2	once	CASSVSGSAEELFF	TGTGCCAGCAGCGTTAGCGGGAGCGCCGAGGAGCTGTTTTTT
TRBV7-7	TRBJ2-5	TRBD2	-	CASSLVASGGPETQYF	TGTGCTAGCAGCTTAGTGGCTAGCGGGGGGCCGGAGACCCAGTACTTC
TRBV2	TRBJ2-7	TRBD2	many	CASSEGAGGEQYF	TGTGCCAGCAGTGAAGGGGCGGGAGGCGAGCAGTACTTC
TRBV18	TRBJ2-7	-	few	CASSPLSDFSYEQYF	TGTGCCAGCTCACCACTCTCGGATTTCTCCTACGAGCAGTACTTC
TRBV2	TRBJ2-7	-	many	CASRALVGQTYEQYF	TGTGCCAGCAGAGCCTTAGTCGGGCAGACGTACGAGCAGTACTTC
TRBV19	TRBJ1-6	TRBD1	medium-sized	CASSMYGTGNDSPLHF	TGTGCCAGTAGTATGTATGGGACAGGGAACGATTCACCCCTCCACTTT
TRBV6-2/TRBV6-3	TRBJ1-2	-	many	CASSYSRSGYTF	TGTGCCAGCAGTTACTCGCGGAGTGGCTACACCTTC
TRBV2	TRBJ2-3	-	-	CASRTYTDTQYF	TGTGCCAGCAGGACTTACACAGATACGCAGTATTTT
TRBV7-2	TRBJ2-1	TRBD2	-	CASSSGLYNEQLF	TGTGCCAGCAGCTCGGGACTATACAATGAGCAGCTCTTC
TRBV5-1	TRBJ2-7	TRBD2	once	CASSLGLAGGEQYF	TGCGCCAGCAGCCTGGGACTAGCGGGAGGCGAGCAGTACTTC
TRBV7-9	TRBJ2-1	-	-	CASSSRTFSSYNEQFF	TGTGCCAGCAGTTCAAGGACTTTCAGCTCCTACAATGAGCAGTTCTTC
TRBV5-1	TRBJ2-3	-	-	CASRVGSGTSTDTQYF	TGCGCCAGCAGAGTTGGGAGTGGGACCTCCACAGATACGCAGTATTTT
TRBV24-1	TRBJ2-1	TRBD2	-	CATSAGGSSYNEQFF	TGTGCCACCAGTGCGGGCGGGAGCTCCTACAATGAGCAGTTCTTC
TRBV6-1	TRBJ1-1	TRBD1	-	CASSEAGGLDTEAFF	TGTGCCAGCAGTGAGGCAGGGGGATTGGACACTGAAGCTTTCTTT
TRBV6-5	TRBJ2-5	TRBD2	-	CASSQAYGGAWETQYF	TGTGCCAGCAGTCAAGCCTACGGGGGGGCCTGGGAGACCCAGTACTTC
TRBV19	TRBJ1-1	-	-	CASSASTGPNTEAFF	TGTGCCAGTAGTGCTTCAACCGGACCAAACACTGAAGCTTTCTTT
TRBV20-1	TRBJ2-2	-	-	CSATRRQGTGELFF	TGCAGTGCTACGCGGCGGCAGGGCACCGGGGAGCTGTTTTTT
TRBV6-1	TRBJ2-7	TRBD2	many	CASSEATGLAASQQYF	TGTGCCAGCAGTGAAGCCACGGGCCTAGCGGCGTCCCAGCAGTACTTC
TRBV7-9	TRBJ2-2	TRBD2	-	CASSFSGGASTGELFF	TGTGCCAGCAGCTTTAGCGGGGGGGCCAGCACCGGGGAGCTGTTTTTT